This note documents a single T cell receptor beta chain sequence. These data come from a study of blood T cell repertoires in COVID-19. Study at large: The samples span acute and convalescent COVID-19 from the United States, Italy and Spain.

V was cut by 6 bases and J by 3 bases, with 11 bases left in between. This CDR3 contains 13 residues. The method was immunoSEQ multiplex PCR; TCRdb's version includes in-frame clones alone and lacks a portion of them. Among about 300,000 clones, 80% to 90% were seen once, and the ten largest hold around 2.1%. The sample taken for sequencing was PBMCs or T cells enriched from blood (not recorded which). This clonotype was obtained from a man aged 25-45 years who had recovered from COVID-19. V gene TRBV12-3 or TRBV12-4 combines with J gene TRBJ1-2, with D possibly matching TRBD1 (5 bases). CDR3 amino acids: CASSKDSYYGYTF. The CDR3 DNA is TGTGCCAGCAGCAAAGACAGCTACTATGGCTACACCTTC.